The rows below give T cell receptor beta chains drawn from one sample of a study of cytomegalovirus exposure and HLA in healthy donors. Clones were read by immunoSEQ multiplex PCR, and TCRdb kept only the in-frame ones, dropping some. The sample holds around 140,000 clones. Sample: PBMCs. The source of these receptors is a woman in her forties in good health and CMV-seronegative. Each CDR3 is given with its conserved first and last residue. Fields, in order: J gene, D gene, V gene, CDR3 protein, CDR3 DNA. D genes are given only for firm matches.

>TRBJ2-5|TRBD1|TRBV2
CASSVAPGGWETQYF
TGTGCCAGCAGTGTAGCACCAGGGGGTTGGGAGACCCAGTACTTC
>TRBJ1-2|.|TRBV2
CASSPSGRNYGYTF
TGTGCCAGCAGCCCATCTGGGAGAAACTATGGCTACACCTTC
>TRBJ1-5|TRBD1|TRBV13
CASSPTTFSVDRVNQPQHF
TGTGCCAGCAGCCCAACTACTTTTTCCGTGGACAGGGTTAATCAGCCCCAGCATTTT
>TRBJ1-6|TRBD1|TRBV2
CASRVEGTENSPLHF
TGTGCCAGCAGGGTAGAGGGGACAGAAAATTCACCCCTCCACTTT
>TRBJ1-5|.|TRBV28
CASSLGREEQPQHF
TGTGCCAGCTCCCTCGGCAGGGAAGAACAGCCCCAGCATTTT
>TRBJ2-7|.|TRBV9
CASSPSLSSYEQYF
TGTGCCAGCAGCCCGAGCTTGAGCTCCTACGAGCAGTACTTC
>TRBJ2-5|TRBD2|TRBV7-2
CASSQRGGRWETQYF
TGTGCCAGCAGCCAACGGGGGGGCCGTTGGGAGACCCAGTACTTC
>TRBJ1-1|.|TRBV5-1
CASSLTGTKNTEAFF
TGCGCCAGCAGCTTAACCGGGACAAAGAACACTGAAGCTTTCTTT
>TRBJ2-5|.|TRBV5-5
CASSLERTEYF
TGTGCCAGCAGCTTGGAGAGGACTGAGTACTTC
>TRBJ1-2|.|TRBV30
CAWSVWRGHGYTF
TGTGCCTGGAGTGTGTGGAGGGGCCATGGCTACACCTTC
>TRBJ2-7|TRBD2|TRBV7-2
CASSSLAGSYEQYF
TGTGCCAGCAGCTCCCTAGCGGGGAGCTACGAGCAGTACTTC
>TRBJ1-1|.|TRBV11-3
CASSLVEAFF
TGTGCCAGCAGCTTAGTAGAAGCTTTCTTT
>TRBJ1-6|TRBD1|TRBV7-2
CASSPGQGGHSPLHF
TGTGCCAGCAGCCCTGGACAGGGAGGACATTCACCCCTCCACTTT
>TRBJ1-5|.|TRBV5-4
CAGGQLNQPQHF
TGTGCCGGCGGACAGCTAAATCAGCCCCAGCATTTT
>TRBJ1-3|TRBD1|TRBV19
CAIEDRGNTIYF
TGTGCCATTGAGGACAGGGGAAACACCATATATTTT
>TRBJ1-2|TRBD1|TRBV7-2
CASSATGQGYGYTF
TGTGCCAGCAGCGCGACGGGACAGGGCTATGGCTACACCTTC
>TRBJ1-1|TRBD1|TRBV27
CASSRDRGYTEAFF
TGTGCCAGCAGTCGGGACAGGGGATACACTGAAGCTTTCTTT
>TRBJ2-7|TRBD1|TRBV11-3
CASSPGGQYEQYF
TGTGCCAGCAGCCCAGGGGGACAGTACGAGCAGTACTTC
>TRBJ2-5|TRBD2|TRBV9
CASSVFTGGAETQYF
TGTGCCAGCAGCGTATTTACGGGGGGGGCAGAGACCCAGTACTTC
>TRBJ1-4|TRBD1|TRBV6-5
CASSRRQGSNEKLFF
TGTGCCAGCAGTAGAAGACAGGGAAGTAATGAAAAACTGTTTTTT
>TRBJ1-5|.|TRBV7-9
CASSSDSLGNQPQHF
TGTGCCAGCAGCTCGGACAGCTTAGGCAATCAGCCCCAGCATTTT
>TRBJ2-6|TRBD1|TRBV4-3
CASSQATGGSGGANVLTF
TGCGCCAGCAGCCAAGCGACAGGGGGATCAGGTGGGGCCAACGTCCTGACTTTC
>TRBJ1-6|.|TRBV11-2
CASSSDLEGSNSPLHF
TGTGCCAGCAGCTCCGATCTCGAGGGCAGCAATTCACCCCTCCACTTT
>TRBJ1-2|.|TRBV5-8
CASSLVGRGGYTF
TGTGCCAGCAGCTTGGTTGGCAGGGGCGGCTACACCTTC
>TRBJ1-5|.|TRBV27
CASSLSGAQPQHF
TGTGCCAGCAGTTTATCGGGGGCTCAGCCCCAGCATTTT
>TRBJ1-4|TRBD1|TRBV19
CASSSRAGTGVGKLFF
TGTGCCAGTAGCTCAAGAGCGGGGACAGGGGTTGGAAAACTGTTTTTT
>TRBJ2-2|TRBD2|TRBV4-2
CASSQDLASGGTGELFF
TGTGCCAGCAGCCAAGATTTGGCTAGCGGGGGGACCGGGGAGCTGTTTTTT
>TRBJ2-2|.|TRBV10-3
CAISEGLALTLFF
TGTGCCATCAGTGAGGGACTCGCTTTAACCCTGTTTTTT
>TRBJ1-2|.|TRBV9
CASSVGPQANYGYTF
TGTGCCAGCAGCGTAGGCCCACAGGCTAACTATGGCTACACCTTC
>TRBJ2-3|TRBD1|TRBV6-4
CASSSDRADTQYF
TGTGCCAGCAGTTCCGACAGGGCAGATACGCAGTATTTT
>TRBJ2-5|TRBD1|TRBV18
CASSKDRGRTETQYF
TGTGCCAGCTCCAAGGACAGGGGTAGGACAGAGACCCAGTACTTC
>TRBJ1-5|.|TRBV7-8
CASSAESGINQPQHF
TGTGCCAGCAGCGCGGAGTCGGGGATCAATCAGCCCCAGCATTTT
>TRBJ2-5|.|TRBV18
CASSPQTGLDPQYF
TGTGCCAGCTCACCCCAAACAGGGCTGGACCCCCAGTACTTC
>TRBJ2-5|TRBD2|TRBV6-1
CASSVLAGGSETQYF
TGTGCCAGCAGTGTCCTAGCGGGGGGGTCGGAGACCCAGTACTTC
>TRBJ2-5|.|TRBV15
CATSGGGGPQETQYF
TGTGCCACCAGCGGGGGCGGCGGTCCCCAAGAGACCCAGTACTTC
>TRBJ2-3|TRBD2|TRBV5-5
CASSSGLAGGPGTDTQYF
TGTGCCAGCAGCTCGGGACTAGCGGGGGGGCCTGGCACAGATACGCAGTATTTT